The rows below give T cell receptor beta chains drawn from one sample of a study of T cell responses to AZD1222 COVID-19 vaccine. Method: immunoSEQ multiplex PCR; TCRdb's copy keeps in-frame clones and lacks some. The table lists approximately 170,000 clones, roughly 92% of them singletons. Sequencing used peripheral blood, obtained on day 0 of AZD1222 vaccination. The source is an adult in good health. Each CDR3 is given with its conserved first and last residue. Fields, in order: J gene, V gene, CDR3 protein.

j_gene: TRBJ1-1
v_gene: TRBV6-5
CDR3aa: CASSSRQGALNTEAFF

j_gene: TRBJ2-1
v_gene: TRBV18
CDR3aa: CASSPPSRSSYNEQFF

j_gene: TRBJ2-7
v_gene: TRBV27
CDR3aa: CASSLGGARTYEQYF

j_gene: TRBJ2-1
v_gene: TRBV14
CDR3aa: CASSREWVGVYNEQFF

j_gene: TRBJ1-2
v_gene: TRBV5-4
CDR3aa: CASSLDRGRRGYTF

j_gene: TRBJ2-7
v_gene: TRBV7-8
CDR3aa: CASSLLGESYEQYF

j_gene: TRBJ1-4
v_gene: TRBV28
CDR3aa: CASSLLNRGKLFF

j_gene: TRBJ1-1
v_gene: TRBV7-2
CDR3aa: CASSLSGQGMNTEAFF

j_gene: TRBJ1-5
v_gene: TRBV30
CDR3aa: CAWSDDGRSNQPQHF

j_gene: TRBJ2-3
v_gene: TRBV4-3
CDR3aa: CASSQVGASTDTQYF

j_gene: TRBJ2-3
v_gene: TRBV7-8
CDR3aa: CASSSPGPSGAGDTQYF

j_gene: TRBJ2-7
v_gene: TRBV4-1
CDR3aa: CASSQEAGESSYEQYF

j_gene: TRBJ2-3
v_gene: TRBV2
CDR3aa: CASSSTDTQYF

j_gene: TRBJ1-1
v_gene: TRBV7-9
CDR3aa: CASSRTDRDSNTEAFF

j_gene: TRBJ1-4
v_gene: TRBV4-1
CDR3aa: CASSQDTGTLTNEKLFF

j_gene: TRBJ2-7
v_gene: TRBV19
CDR3aa: CASRGTSNNEQYF

j_gene: TRBJ2-1
v_gene: TRBV24-1
CDR3aa: CATSRWGNEQFF

j_gene: TRBJ1-2
v_gene: TRBV12-5
CDR3aa: CASGLVVGPPNYGYTF

j_gene: TRBJ2-2
v_gene: TRBV7-9
CDR3aa: CASSSGLAGAGGELFF

j_gene: TRBJ2-2
v_gene: TRBV18
CDR3aa: CASSPYPLQIPNTGELFF

j_gene: TRBJ2-5
v_gene: TRBV24-1
CDR3aa: CATSDFGGETQYF

j_gene: TRBJ1-5
v_gene: TRBV27
CDR3aa: CASSPLGSYSNQPQHF

j_gene: TRBJ2-2
v_gene: TRBV5-1
CDR3aa: CASSLDGGKDGELFF

j_gene: TRBJ1-6
v_gene: TRBV27
CDR3aa: CASSFSSTYNSPLHF

j_gene: TRBJ2-5
v_gene: TRBV5-4
CDR3aa: CASSLAWGEGANGETQYF

j_gene: TRBJ1-2
v_gene: TRBV5-6
CDR3aa: CASSLGQGMYGYTF

j_gene: TRBJ2-2
v_gene: TRBV7-6
CDR3aa: CASSLDPGPAGELFF

j_gene: TRBJ1-2
v_gene: TRBV5-1
CDR3aa: CASSLTGAGYTF

j_gene: TRBJ1-1
v_gene: TRBV12-3/TRBV12-4
CDR3aa: CATRSTGNTEAFF

j_gene: TRBJ2-7
v_gene: TRBV30
CDR3aa: CACRLARYEQYF

j_gene: TRBJ2-2
v_gene: TRBV5-1
CDR3aa: CASSYDTGELFF

j_gene: TRBJ1-3
v_gene: TRBV19
CDR3aa: CASMEGGSGNTIYF

j_gene: TRBJ2-1
v_gene: TRBV7-3
CDR3aa: CASSLHRGLNNEQFF

j_gene: TRBJ1-1
v_gene: TRBV7-3
CDR3aa: CASRFQGATLMNTEAFF

j_gene: TRBJ2-7
v_gene: TRBV2
CDR3aa: CATERVGSRADEQYF

j_gene: TRBJ1-5
v_gene: TRBV2
CDR3aa: CASRTRQGTSNQPQHF

j_gene: TRBJ1-1
v_gene: TRBV19
CDR3aa: CASTPGGWNTEAFF

j_gene: TRBJ1-1
v_gene: TRBV19
CDR3aa: CASRRGQGGTEAFF

j_gene: TRBJ2-1
v_gene: TRBV27
CDR3aa: CASTLRQGARNEQFF

j_gene: TRBJ1-2
v_gene: TRBV6-6
CDR3aa: CASKTDTLGYGYTF

j_gene: TRBJ2-7
v_gene: TRBV25-1
CDR3aa: CASRKGLAGPYEQYF

j_gene: TRBJ1-5
v_gene: TRBV11-2
CDR3aa: CASSRSGYSNQPQHF

j_gene: TRBJ1-1
v_gene: TRBV6-5
CDR3aa: CASSLTGRGAEAFF

j_gene: TRBJ1-4
v_gene: TRBV5-1
CDR3aa: CASSLDYSNEKLFF

j_gene: TRBJ2-2
v_gene: TRBV7-8
CDR3aa: CASSLGTRSGELFF

j_gene: TRBJ1-2
v_gene: TRBV18
CDR3aa: CASSRDTFYGYTF

j_gene: TRBJ2-7
v_gene: TRBV6-6
CDR3aa: CASSTSGQGAYEQYF

j_gene: TRBJ1-6
v_gene: TRBV3-1/TRBV3-2
CDR3aa: CASSLRGSPLHF

j_gene: TRBJ1-5
v_gene: TRBV19
CDR3aa: CASSKGSQPQHF

j_gene: TRBJ2-7
v_gene: TRBV7-2
CDR3aa: CASSFNAQGTYEQYF

j_gene: TRBJ1-3
v_gene: TRBV7-6
CDR3aa: CASSFTSTASGDTIYF

j_gene: TRBJ2-2
v_gene: TRBV5-1
CDR3aa: CASSLQGIGELFF

j_gene: TRBJ2-5
v_gene: TRBV7-3
CDR3aa: CASSLAGGQETQYF

j_gene: TRBJ2-7
v_gene: TRBV14
CDR3aa: CASSHSYEQYF

j_gene: TRBJ1-4
v_gene: TRBV5-8
CDR3aa: CASRTDREGEKLFF